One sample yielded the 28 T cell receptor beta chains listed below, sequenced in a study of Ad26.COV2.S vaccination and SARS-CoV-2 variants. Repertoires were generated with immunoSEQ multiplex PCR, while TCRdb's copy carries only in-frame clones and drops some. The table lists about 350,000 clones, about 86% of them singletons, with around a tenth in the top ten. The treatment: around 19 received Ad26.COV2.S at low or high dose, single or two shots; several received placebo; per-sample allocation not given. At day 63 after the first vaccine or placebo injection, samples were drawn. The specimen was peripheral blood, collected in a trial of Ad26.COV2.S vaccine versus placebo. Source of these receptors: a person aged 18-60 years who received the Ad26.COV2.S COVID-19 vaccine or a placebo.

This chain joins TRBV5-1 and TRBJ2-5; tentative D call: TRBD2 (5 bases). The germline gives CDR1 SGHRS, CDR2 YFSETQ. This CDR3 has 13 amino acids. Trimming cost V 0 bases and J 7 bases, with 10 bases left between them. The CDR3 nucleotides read TGCGCCAGCAGCTTGGAGGACGGAGGGACCCAGTACTTC. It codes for CASSLEDGGTQYF.

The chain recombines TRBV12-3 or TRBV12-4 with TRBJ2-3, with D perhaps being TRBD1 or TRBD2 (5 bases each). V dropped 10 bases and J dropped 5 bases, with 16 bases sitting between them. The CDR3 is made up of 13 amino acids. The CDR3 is CATGTRAGDTQYF. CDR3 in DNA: TGTGCCACCGGGACGAGGGCGGGAGATACGCAGTATTTT.

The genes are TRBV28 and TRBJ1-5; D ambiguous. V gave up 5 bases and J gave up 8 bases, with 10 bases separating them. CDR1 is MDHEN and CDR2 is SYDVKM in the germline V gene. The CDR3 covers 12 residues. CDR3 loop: CASSTLVKPQHF. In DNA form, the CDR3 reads TGTGCCAGCAGTACGCTTGTTAAGCCCCAGCATTTT.

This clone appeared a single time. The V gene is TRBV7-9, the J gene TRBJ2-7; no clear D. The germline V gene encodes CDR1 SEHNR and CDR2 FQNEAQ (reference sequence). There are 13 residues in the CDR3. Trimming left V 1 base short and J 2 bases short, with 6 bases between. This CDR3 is CASSLVEPYEQYF. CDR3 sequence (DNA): TGTGCCAGCAGCTTAGTTGAACCCTACGAGCAGTACTTC.

CDR3 protein: CASSRQGLGNQPQHF. Here the CDR3 DNA reads TGTGCCAGTAGTCGACAGGGTCTAGGCAATCAGCCCCAGCATTTT. The chain combines TRBV19 with TRBJ1-5; 7 bases map to TRBD1. The CDR3 is 15 amino acids. Trimming cost V 5 bases and J 2 bases; bases outside gene matches: 6. Germline V gene lookup returns CDR1 LNHDA and CDR2 SQIVND (reference sequence). Variable domain in full (rest from reference TRBV19 and TRBJ1-5): DGGITQSPKYLFRKEGQNVTLSCEQNLNHDAMYWYRQDPGQGLRLIYYSQIVNDFQKGDIAEGYSVSREKKESFPLTVTSAQKNPTAFYLCASSRQGLGNQPQHFGDGTRLSIL.

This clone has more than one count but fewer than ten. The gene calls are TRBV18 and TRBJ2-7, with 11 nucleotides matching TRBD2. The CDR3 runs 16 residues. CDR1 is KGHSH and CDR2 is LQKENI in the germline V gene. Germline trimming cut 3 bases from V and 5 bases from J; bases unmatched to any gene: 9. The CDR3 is CASSPQLAGETHEQYF. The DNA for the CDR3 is TGTGCCAGCTCACCCCAACTAGCGGGGGAGACCCACGAGCAGTACTTC.

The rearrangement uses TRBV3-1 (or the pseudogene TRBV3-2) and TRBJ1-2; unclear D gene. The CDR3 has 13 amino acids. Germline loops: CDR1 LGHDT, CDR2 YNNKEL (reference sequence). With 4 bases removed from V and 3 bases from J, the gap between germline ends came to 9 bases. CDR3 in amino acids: CASSPNQHYGYTF. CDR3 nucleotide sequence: TGTGCCAGCAGCCCTAACCAGCACTATGGCTACACCTTC.

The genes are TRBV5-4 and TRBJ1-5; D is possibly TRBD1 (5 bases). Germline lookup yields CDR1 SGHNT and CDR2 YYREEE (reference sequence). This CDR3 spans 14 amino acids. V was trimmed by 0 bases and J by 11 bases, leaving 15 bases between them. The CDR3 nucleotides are TGTGCCAGCAGCTTGGGGGGCGCAGGGTCAGCCCAGCATTTT. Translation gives CASSLGGAGSAQHF.

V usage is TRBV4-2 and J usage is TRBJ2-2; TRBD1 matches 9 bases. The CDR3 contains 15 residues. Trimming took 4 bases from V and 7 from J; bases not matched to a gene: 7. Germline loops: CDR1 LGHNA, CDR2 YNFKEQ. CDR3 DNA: TGTGCCAGCAGCCCCGGGACAGGGTTGAACGGGGAGCTGTTTTTT. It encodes CASSPGTGLNGELFF.

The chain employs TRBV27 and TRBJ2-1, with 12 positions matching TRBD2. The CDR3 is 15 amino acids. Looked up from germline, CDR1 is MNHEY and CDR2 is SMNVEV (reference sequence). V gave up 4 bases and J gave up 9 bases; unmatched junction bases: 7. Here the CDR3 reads CASSSGLAGTGEQFF. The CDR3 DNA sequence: TGTGCCAGCAGTTCCGGACTAGCGGGAACTGGTGAGCAGTTCTTC.

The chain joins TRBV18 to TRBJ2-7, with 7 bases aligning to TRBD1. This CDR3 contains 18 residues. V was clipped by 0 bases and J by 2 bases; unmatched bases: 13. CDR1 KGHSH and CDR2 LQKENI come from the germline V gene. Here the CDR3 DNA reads TGTGCCAGCTCACCACCTGACGTGGGACAGCAATTTACCTACGAGCAGTACTTC. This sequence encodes CASSPPDVGQQFTYEQYF. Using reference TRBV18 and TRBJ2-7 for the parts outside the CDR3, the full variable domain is NAGVMQNPRHLVRRRGQEARLRCSPMKGHSHVYWYRQLPEEGLKFMVYLQKENIIDESGMPKERFSAEFPKEGPSILRIQQVVRGDSAAYFCASSPPDVGQQFTYEQYFGPGTRLTVT.

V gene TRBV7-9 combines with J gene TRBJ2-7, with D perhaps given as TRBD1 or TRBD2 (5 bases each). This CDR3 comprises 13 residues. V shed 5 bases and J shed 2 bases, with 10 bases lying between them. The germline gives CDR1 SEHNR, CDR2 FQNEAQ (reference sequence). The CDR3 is CASSLRGPYEQYF. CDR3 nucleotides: TGTGCCAGCAGCCTACGGGGACCCTACGAGCAGTACTTC.

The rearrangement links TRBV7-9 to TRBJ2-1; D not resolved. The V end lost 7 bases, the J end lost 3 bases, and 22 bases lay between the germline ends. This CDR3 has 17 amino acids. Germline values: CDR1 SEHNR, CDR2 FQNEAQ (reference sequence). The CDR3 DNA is TGTGCCAGCATATTCGCCGCTCAGTGGATGAACTACAATGAGCAGTTCTTC. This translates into CASIFAAQWMNYNEQFF. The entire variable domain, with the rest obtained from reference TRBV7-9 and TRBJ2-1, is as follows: DTGVSQNPRHKITKRGQNVTFRCDPISEHNRLYWYRQTLGQGPEFLTYFQNEAQLEKSRLLSDRFSAERPKGSFSTLEIQRTEQGDSAMYLCASIFAAQWMNYNEQFFGPGTRLTVL.

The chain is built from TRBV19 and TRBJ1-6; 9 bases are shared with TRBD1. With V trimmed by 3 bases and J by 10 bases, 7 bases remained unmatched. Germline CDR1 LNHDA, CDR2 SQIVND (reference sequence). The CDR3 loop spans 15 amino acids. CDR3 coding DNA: TGTGCCAGTAGTATGGACAGGGGAAAGGAATCACCCCTCCACTTT. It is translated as CASSMDRGKESPLHF.

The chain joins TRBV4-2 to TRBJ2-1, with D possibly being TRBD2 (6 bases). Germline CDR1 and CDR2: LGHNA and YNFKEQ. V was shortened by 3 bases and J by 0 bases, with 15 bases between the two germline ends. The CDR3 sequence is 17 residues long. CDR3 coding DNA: TGTGCCAGCAGCCAGGCCAAGCTAGCGAACTCCTACAATGAGCAGTTCTTC. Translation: CASSQAKLANSYNEQFF.

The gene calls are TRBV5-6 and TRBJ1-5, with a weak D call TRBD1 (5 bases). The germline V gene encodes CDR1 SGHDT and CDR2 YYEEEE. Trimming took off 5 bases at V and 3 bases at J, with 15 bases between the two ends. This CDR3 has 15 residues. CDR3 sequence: CASSRLSGANQPQHF. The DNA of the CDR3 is TGTGCCAGCAGTCGGCTCAGTGGGGCCAATCAGCCCCAGCATTTT.

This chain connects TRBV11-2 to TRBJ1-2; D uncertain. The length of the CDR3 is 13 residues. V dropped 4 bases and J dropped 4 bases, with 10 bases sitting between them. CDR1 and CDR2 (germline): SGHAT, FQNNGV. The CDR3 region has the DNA TGTGCCAGCAGCTCTTTACGGCGCTATGGCTACACCTTC. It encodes CASSSLRRYGYTF.

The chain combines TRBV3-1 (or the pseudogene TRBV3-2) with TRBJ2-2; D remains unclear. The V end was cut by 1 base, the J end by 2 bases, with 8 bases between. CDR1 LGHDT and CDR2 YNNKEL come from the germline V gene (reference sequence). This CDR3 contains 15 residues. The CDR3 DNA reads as TGTGCCAGCAGCCAAGGTGTCCGAAACACCGGGGAGCTGTTTTTT. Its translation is CASSQGVRNTGELFF.

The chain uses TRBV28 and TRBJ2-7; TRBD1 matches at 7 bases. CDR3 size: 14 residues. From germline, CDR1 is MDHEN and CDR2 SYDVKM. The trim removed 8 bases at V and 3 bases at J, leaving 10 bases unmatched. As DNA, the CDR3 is TGTGCCAGCTTTGGGACAGCCAAAGGCTACGAGCAGTACTTC. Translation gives CASFGTAKGYEQYF.

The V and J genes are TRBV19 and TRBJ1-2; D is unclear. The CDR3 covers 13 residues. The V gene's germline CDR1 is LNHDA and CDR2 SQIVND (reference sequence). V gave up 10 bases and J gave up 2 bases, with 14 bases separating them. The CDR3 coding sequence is TGTGCCACGCTGGACGCGCCGAACTATGGCTACACCTTC. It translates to CATLDAPNYGYTF.

DNA for the CDR3: TGTGCCAGCAGTCCCCCGGGGACAGCCTCTGGAAACACCATATATTTT. Amino acid sequence: CASSPPGTASGNTIYF. The V and J genes are TRBV28 and TRBJ1-3; the match to TRBD1 covers 7 bases. Germline V gene lookup returns CDR1 MDHEN and CDR2 SYDVKM. The CDR3 consists of 16 residues. J was trimmed by 0 bases and V by 5 bases; bases with no gene match: 7. Supplemented by reference TRBV28 and TRBJ1-3, the full variable domain reads DVKVTQSSRYLVKRTGEKVFLECVQDMDHENMFWYRQDPGLGLRLIYFSYDVKMKEKGDIPEGYSVSREKKERFSLILESASTNQTSMYLCASSPPGTASGNTIYFGEGSWLTVV.

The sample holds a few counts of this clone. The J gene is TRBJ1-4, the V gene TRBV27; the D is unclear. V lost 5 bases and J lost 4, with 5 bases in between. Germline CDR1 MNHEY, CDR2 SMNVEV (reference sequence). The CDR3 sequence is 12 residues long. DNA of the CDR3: TGTGCCAGCAGTGCCCGTAATGAAAAACTGTTTTTT. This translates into CASSARNEKLFF.

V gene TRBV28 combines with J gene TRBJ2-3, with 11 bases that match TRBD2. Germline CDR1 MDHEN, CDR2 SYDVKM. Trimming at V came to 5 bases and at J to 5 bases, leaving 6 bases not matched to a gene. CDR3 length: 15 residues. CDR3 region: CASSRLAGGVDTQYF. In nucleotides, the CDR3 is TGTGCCAGCAGTCGATTAGCGGGAGGGGTAGATACGCAGTATTTT.

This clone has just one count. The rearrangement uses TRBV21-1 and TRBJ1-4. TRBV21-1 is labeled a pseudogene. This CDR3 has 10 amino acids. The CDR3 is CATTVEKLFF. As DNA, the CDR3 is TGTGCCACTACCGTGGAAAAACTGTTTTTT.

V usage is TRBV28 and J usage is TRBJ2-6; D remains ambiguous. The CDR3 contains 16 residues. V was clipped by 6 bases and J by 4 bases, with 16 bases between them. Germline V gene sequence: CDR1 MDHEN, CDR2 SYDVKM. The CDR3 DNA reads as TGTGCCAGCAGCCCTGTCCGGCCTCTCGGGGCCAACGTCCTGACTTTC. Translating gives CASSPVRPLGANVLTF.

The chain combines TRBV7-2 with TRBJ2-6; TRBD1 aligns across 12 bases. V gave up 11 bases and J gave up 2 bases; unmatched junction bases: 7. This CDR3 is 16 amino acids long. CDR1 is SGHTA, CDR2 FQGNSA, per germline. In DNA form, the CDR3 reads TGTGCCGGCGGGGACAGGGGGCTGGCTGGGGCCAACGTCCTGACTTTC. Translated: CAGGDRGLAGANVLTF.

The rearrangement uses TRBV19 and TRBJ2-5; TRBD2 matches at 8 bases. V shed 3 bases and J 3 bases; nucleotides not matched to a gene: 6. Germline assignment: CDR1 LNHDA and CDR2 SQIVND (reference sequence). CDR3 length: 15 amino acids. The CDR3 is CASSIPGRAKETQYF. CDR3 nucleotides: TGTGCCAGTAGTATCCCCGGGAGGGCCAAAGAGACCCAGTACTTC. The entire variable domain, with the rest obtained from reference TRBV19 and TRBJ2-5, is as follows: DGGITQSPKYLFRKEGQNVTLSCEQNLNHDAMYWYRQDPGQGLRLIYYSQIVNDFQKGDIAEGYSVSREKKESFPLTVTSAQKNPTAFYLCASSIPGRAKETQYFGPGTRLLVL.

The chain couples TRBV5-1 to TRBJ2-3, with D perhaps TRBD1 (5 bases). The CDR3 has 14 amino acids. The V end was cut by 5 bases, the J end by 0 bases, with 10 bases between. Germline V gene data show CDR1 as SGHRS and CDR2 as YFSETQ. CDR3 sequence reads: CASSQGPSTDTQYF. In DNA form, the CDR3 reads TGCGCCAGCAGTCAGGGCCCTAGCACAGATACGCAGTATTTT.